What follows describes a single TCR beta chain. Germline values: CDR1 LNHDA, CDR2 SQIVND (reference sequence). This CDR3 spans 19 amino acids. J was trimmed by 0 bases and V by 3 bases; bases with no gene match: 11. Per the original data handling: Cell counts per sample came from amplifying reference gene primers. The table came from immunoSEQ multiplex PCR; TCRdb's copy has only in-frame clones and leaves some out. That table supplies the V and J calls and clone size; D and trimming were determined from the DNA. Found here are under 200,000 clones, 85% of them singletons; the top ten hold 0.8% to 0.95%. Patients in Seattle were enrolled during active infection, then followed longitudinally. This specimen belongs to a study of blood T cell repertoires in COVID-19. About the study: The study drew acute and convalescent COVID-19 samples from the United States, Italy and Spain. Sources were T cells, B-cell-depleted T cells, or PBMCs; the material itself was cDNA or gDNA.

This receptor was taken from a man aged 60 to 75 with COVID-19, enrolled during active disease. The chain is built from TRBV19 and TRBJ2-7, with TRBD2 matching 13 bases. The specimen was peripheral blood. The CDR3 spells CASSIAGTSGTSFSYEQYF. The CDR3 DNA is TGTGCCAGTAGTATCGCCGGGACTAGCGGGACGTCCTTCTCCTACGAGCAGTACTTC.